Each of the 19 T cell receptor beta chains below was sequenced from the same sample in a study of graft-versus-host responses after intestinal transplantation. These receptors have no identified antigens. Measured with immunoSEQ multiplex PCR; TCRdb has only the in-frame clones, and not every one. The data show 50,000 or so clones, 85% to 95% seen once. The sample was unstimulated CD4+ T cells sorted from spleen or lymph node cells, taken before transplant. These receptors came from a human donor who was the organ donor for an intestinal transplant.

The chain carries TRBV7-3 and TRBJ2-3, with D unresolved. Germline CDR1 and CDR2: SGHTA and FQGTGA. The CDR3 consists of 14 residues. The ends were cut back, 0 bases at V and 2 bases at J, with 6 bases in the middle. The CDR3 loop reads CASSLTRNTDTQYF. CDR3 DNA: TGTGCCAGCAGCTTAACTAGGAACACAGATACGCAGTATTTT.

The genes are TRBV5-6 and TRBJ2-1; 13 positions match TRBD2. From germline, CDR1 is SGHDT and CDR2 YYEEEE. The CDR3 has 15 amino acids. The V gene end was trimmed by 5 bases and the J gene end by 8 bases; junction bases not matched to a gene: 7. DNA for the CDR3: TGTGCCAGCAGGAGGACTAGCGGGAGTAGTTATGAGCAGTTCTTC. Protein product: CASRRTSGSSYEQFF.

The V call is TRBV30, the J call TRBJ2-6; D is unresolved. V dropped 1 base and J dropped 2 bases, with 6 bases sitting between them. Germline CDR1 reads GTSNPN; CDR2 reads SVGIG (reference sequence). The CDR3 sequence is 14 residues long. In DNA, the CDR3 is TGTGCCTGGAGTGCAACGGCTGGGGCCAACGTCCTGACTTTC. This codes for CAWSATAGANVLTF.

The chain links TRBV6-1 to TRBJ2-7; 14 bases map to TRBD2. The germline CDR1 and CDR2 sequences are MNHNS and SASEGT. The V gene end was trimmed by 5 bases and the J gene end by 6 bases; junction bases not matched to a gene: 6. CDR3 length equals 15 residues. The CDR3 DNA reads as TGTGCCAGCAGTCCCGGGACTAGCGGGAGTGGCGAGCAGTACTTC. The encoded protein is CASSPGTSGSGEQYF.

The V call is TRBV5-8, the J call TRBJ2-1, with 9 bases matching TRBD1. Germline V gene data show CDR1 as SGHTS and CDR2 as YDEGEE. This CDR3 is 15 amino acids long. V trimming: 4 bases; J trimming: 5 bases; junction bases outside the gene matches: 7. CDR3 sequence (DNA): TGTGCCAGCAGCCCCGGGACAGGGCAGAACAATGAGCAGTTCTTC. It is translated as CASSPGTGQNNEQFF. The complete variable domain, with remaining parts taken from reference TRBV5-8 and TRBJ2-1, reads EAGVTQSPTHLIKTRGQQATLRCSPISGHTSVYWYQQALGLGLQFLLWYDEGEERNRGNFPPRFSGRQFPNYSSELNVNALELEDSALYLCASSPGTGQNNEQFFGPGTRLTVL.

The V and J genes are TRBV21-1 and TRBJ2-7. TRBV21-1 is termed a pseudogene. The CDR3 spans 17 residues. The CDR3 sequence: CASNTSVRALAMYEQYF. The CDR3 coding sequence is TGTGCCAGCAACACATCCGTCCGGGCCCTCGCGATGTACGAGCAGTACTTC.

The chain couples TRBV5-6 to TRBJ1-1; D gene uncertain. Germline CDR1 is SGHDT and CDR2 is YYEEEE. Trimming took off 3 bases at V and 2 bases at J, with 11 bases between the two ends. The CDR3 has 14 amino acids. CDR3 sequence reads: CASSSRRRNTEAFF. The DNA of the CDR3 is TGTGCCAGCAGCTCTCGCCGCAGAAACACTGAAGCTTTCTTT.

With respect to this clone: Additional DNA sequences in this sample encode the identical CDR3. J is TRBJ1-4 and V is TRBV18, with 7 bases lining up with TRBD1. Germline CDR1 KGHSH, CDR2 LQKENI. Germline trimming cut 3 bases from V and 6 bases from J; bases unmatched to any gene: 10. This CDR3 is 16 amino acids long. The CDR3 region has the DNA TGTGCCAGCTCACCTACTTACAGGGGTCAAGATGAAAAACTGTTTTTT. This codes for CASSPTYRGQDEKLFF.

A remark on this clone: Additional DNA sequences in this sample encode the identical CDR3. This chain joins TRBV28 and TRBJ2-1; unclear D gene. This CDR3 is built from 15 residues. Deletions cut 6 bases from V and 11 bases from J, with 23 bases between. Per the germline V gene, CDR1 is MDHEN and CDR2 is SYDVKM. The CDR3 nucleotides are TGTGCCAGCAGCCCCTCAAGCGCTACCCTCCCAAAGCAGTTCTTC. Its protein is CASSPSSATLPKQFF. The full variable domain, its missing parts supplied by reference TRBV28 and TRBJ2-1, is DVKVTQSSRYLVKRTGEKVFLECVQDMDHENMFWYRQDPGLGLRLIYFSYDVKMKEKGDIPEGYSVSREKKERFSLILESASTNQTSMYLCASSPSSATLPKQFFGPGTRLTVL.

This chain joins TRBV6-6 and TRBJ1-2; 8 bases line up with TRBD1. Germline values: CDR1 MNHNY, CDR2 SVGAGI (reference sequence). V trimming: 7 bases; J trimming: 8 bases; junction bases outside the gene matches: 3. The CDR3 length is 11 residues. The CDR3 DNA is TGTGCCAGCACAGGGGGCAAAGGCTACACCTTC. The encoded protein is CASTGGKGYTF.

The chain couples TRBV7-2 to TRBJ2-1, with 8 bases lining up with TRBD2. The CDR3 runs to 17 residues. V was pared by 0 bases and J by 4 bases, with 8 bases of the junction left unmatched. Germline V gene data show CDR1 as SGHTA and CDR2 as FQGNSA. CDR3 DNA: TGTGCCAGCAGCTTAGCGCCCAGCGGGAGTCAGTACAATGAGCAGTTCTTC. It codes for CASSLAPSGSQYNEQFF. Combining the CDR3 with reference TRBV7-2 and TRBJ2-1 gives the whole variable domain GAGVSQSPSNKVTEKGKDVELRCDPISGHTALYWYRQSLGQGLEFLIYFQGNSAPDKSGLPSDRFSAERTGGSVSTLTIQRTQQEDSAVYLCASSLAPSGSQYNEQFFGPGTRLTVL.

The rearrangement links TRBV5-6 to TRBJ2-7; weak D call: TRBD1 (6 bases). Germline assignment: CDR1 SGHDT and CDR2 YYEEEE. Trimming removed 3 bases at V and 4 bases at J, with 11 bases between. The CDR3 extends over 13 amino acids. This CDR3 reads CASSWGQGYEQYF. DNA for the CDR3: TGTGCCAGCAGCTGGGGGCAGGGGTACGAGCAGTACTTC.

V and J are TRBV5-4 and TRBJ1-6; D gene uncertain. V lost 0 bases and J lost 10, with 11 bases in between. The germline gives CDR1 SGHNT, CDR2 YYREEE (reference sequence). The CDR3 has 14 residues. The CDR3 DNA reads TGTGCCAGCAGCTTGGACCTAGGCAACTCACCCCTCCACTTT. As protein: CASSLDLGNSPLHF.

The chain's CDR3 is CASSLVGTGISYEQYF. The CDR3 DNA follows: TGCGCCAGCAGCTTGGTCGGGACAGGGATCTCCTACGAGCAGTACTTC. J is TRBJ2-7 and V is TRBV5-1; 9 positions agree with TRBD1. CDR3 size: 16 residues. The V gene's germline CDR1 is SGHRS and CDR2 YFSETQ. V dropped 0 bases and J dropped 0; count of bases not matched to a gene: 4.

The chain joins TRBV28 to TRBJ2-2; the D is unclear. The ends were cut back, 5 bases at V and 2 bases at J, with 6 bases in the middle. This CDR3 is 13 amino acids long. The germline V gene has CDR1 MDHEN and CDR2 SYDVKM. The DNA for the CDR3 is TGTGCCAGCAGTACCACTAACACCGGGGAGCTGTTTTTT. It is translated as CASSTTNTGELFF.

The chain joins TRBV13 to TRBJ2-1; TRBD2 matches at 14 bases. Looked up from germline, CDR1 is PRHDT and CDR2 is FYEKMQ (reference sequence). V shed 10 bases and J 12 bases; nucleotides not matched to a gene: 5. The CDR3 totals 12 residues. CDR3 in amino acids: CATGTSGSWQFF. The CDR3 DNA reads TGTGCCACCGGGACTAGCGGGAGTTGGCAGTTCTTC.

The genes are TRBV14 and TRBJ2-7; TRBD2 matches at 14 bases. CDR3 length: 13 residues. The germline V gene has CDR1 SGHDN and CDR2 FVKESK. With V trimmed by 9 bases and J by 4 bases, 2 bases remained unmatched. Here the CDR3 reads CASRTSGRYEQYF. CDR3 DNA: TGTGCCAGTAGGACTAGCGGGAGGTACGAGCAGTACTTC.

This rearrangement joins TRBV7-2 to TRBJ2-3, with TRBD2 identical over 9 bases. The CDR3 sequence is 13 residues long. J gave up 14 bases and V 1 base, and 7 bases lay outside the gene matches. Germline V gene data show CDR1 as SGHTA and CDR2 as FQGNSA. The CDR3 is CASSLELAREGYF. Here the CDR3 DNA reads TGTGCCAGCAGCTTAGAACTAGCGCGGGAGGGGTATTTT.

V and J are TRBV29-1 and TRBJ2-5, with 11 bases that match TRBD2. Germline loops: CDR1 SQVTM, CDR2 ANQGSEA. The junction had 8 bases not matched to a gene; V was cut back by 7 bases and J by 4 bases. This CDR3 has 14 amino acids. The CDR3: CSALTSGNVETQYF. CDR3 nucleotides: TGCAGCGCATTGACTAGCGGGAATGTAGAGACCCAGTACTTC.